The rows below give T cell receptor beta chains drawn from one sample of a study of cytomegalovirus exposure and HLA in healthy donors. Libraries were prepared by immunoSEQ multiplex PCR; TCRdb keeps only in-frame clonotypes and omits some of them. Of roughly 200,000 clones listed, 87% were seen once; the top ten hold approximately 0.98%. Sequenced input: PBMCs. These receptors were taken from a boy younger than 10 in good health and CMV-seronegative. The CDR3 runs from the conserved cysteine through the conserved F or W. D genes are given only for firm matches.

d_call cdr3_length j_call v_call cdr3_nt cdr3_aa
. 16 TRBJ2-2 TRBV5-1 TGCGCCAGCAGCTTGGAGGCCATCCAGGGGACCGGGGAGCTGTTTTTT CASSLEAIQGTGELFF
TRBD2 16 TRBJ2-3 TRBV5-6 TGTGCCAGCAGCCTAGGACTAGCGGGCCGCACAGATACGCAGTATTTT CASSLGLAGRTDTQYF
. 14 TRBJ2-7 TRBV6-1 TGTGCCAGCATTACAACCGGACCCGCGGGGGAGCAGTACTTC CASITTGPAGEQYF
. 14 TRBJ2-3 TRBV7-6 TGTGCCAGCAGCTCGGTAGATGTCACAGATACGCAGTATTTT CASSSVDVTDTQYF
TRBD1 14 TRBJ1-6 TRBV6-1 TGTGCCAGCAGTGACAGACAGGGTAATTCACCCCTCCACTTT CASSDRQGNSPLHF
TRBD1 14 TRBJ2-7 TRBV6-1 TGTGCCAGCACCGGGACAGCCTCTTCCTACGAGCAGTACTTC CASTGTASSYEQYF
TRBD2 18 TRBJ2-4 TRBV7-2 TGTGCCAGCAGCTTAAGTCTAGCGGGGGGTGTAGCCAAAAACATTCAGTACTTC CASSLSLAGGVAKNIQYF
. 14 TRBJ2-2 TRBV5-4 TGTGCCAGCAGCGGCCCCGGGTTACTCGGGGAGCTGTTTTTT CASSGPGLLGELFF
TRBD2 21 TRBJ2-5 TRBV27 TGTGCCAGCAGTACCCGGATGGGACTAGCGGGGGCCCGAAAGACCCAAGAGACCCAGTACTTC CASSTRMGLAGARKTQETQYF
. 15 TRBJ1-3 TRBV9 TGTGCCAGCAGCGTGCAGGGGAACTCTGGAAACACCATATATTTT CASSVQGNSGNTIYF